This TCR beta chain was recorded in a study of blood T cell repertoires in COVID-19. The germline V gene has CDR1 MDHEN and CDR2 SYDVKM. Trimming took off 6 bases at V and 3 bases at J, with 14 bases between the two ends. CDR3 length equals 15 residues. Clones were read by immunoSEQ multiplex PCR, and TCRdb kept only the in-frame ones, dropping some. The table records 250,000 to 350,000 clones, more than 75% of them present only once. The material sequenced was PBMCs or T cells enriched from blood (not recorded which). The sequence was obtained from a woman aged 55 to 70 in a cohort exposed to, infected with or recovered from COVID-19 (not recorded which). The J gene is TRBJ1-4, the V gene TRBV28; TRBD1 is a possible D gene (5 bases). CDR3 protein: CASSLGGAANEKLFF. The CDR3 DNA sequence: TGTGCCAGCAGCCTGGGAGGGGCAGCTAATGAAAAACTGTTTTTT.